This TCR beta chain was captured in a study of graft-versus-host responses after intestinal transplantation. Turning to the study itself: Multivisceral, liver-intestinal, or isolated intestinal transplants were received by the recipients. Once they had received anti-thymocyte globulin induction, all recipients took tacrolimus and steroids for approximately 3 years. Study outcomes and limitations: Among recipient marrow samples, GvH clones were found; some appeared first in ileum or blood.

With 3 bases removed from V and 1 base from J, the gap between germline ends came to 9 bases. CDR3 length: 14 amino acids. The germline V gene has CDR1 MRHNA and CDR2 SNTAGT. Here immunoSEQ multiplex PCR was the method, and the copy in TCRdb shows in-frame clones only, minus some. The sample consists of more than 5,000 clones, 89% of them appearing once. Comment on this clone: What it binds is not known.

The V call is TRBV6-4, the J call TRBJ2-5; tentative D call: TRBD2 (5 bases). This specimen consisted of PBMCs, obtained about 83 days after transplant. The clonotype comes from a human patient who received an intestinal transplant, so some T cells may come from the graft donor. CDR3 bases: TGTGCCAGCAGTGAGGCAGGAGGCCAAGAGACCCAGTACTTC. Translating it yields CASSEAGGQETQYF.